This is a list of T cell receptor beta chains from one sample in a study of beta chain features in type 1 diabetes. The repertoire was sequenced with immunoSEQ multiplex PCR; TCRdb's copy has only in-frame clones and lacks some. The repertoire includes 280,000 or so clones, approximately 16% of them detected once, and less than 0.02% sits in the top ten. Sequenced material: naive CD4+ T cells from blood. Source of these receptors: a man aged 18 to 29 with type 1 diabetes. Both conserved end residues are part of each CDR3. A D gene is named only where the DNA matches it firmly. Some rows mark clone size as missing; the rest say once, few, many or name a class of expanded clone.

V	size	J	D	CDR3
TRBV5-6	NA	TRBJ1-1	TRBD1	CASSLRGPYTEAFF
TRBV18	once	TRBJ2-3	TRBD1	CASSPPGQGVTDTQYF
TRBV7-9	NA	TRBJ2-2	NA	CASSSGVSSGLNTGELFF
TRBV18	few	TRBJ2-5	NA	CASSPYPEETQYF
TRBV30	few	TRBJ2-7	TRBD1	CAWSGQGKRLHEQYF
TRBV28	few	TRBJ2-2	TRBD2	CASTAGLVFTGELFF
TRBV4-1	NA	TRBJ2-5	NA	CASSQPDRQETQYF
TRBV14	NA	TRBJ2-5	TRBD1	CASSQGGQGVHQETQYF
TRBV5-1	NA	TRBJ2-1	NA	CASSLEGQGTSGSYNEQFF
TRBV7-9	few	TRBJ2-5	TRBD1	CASSRGQGAGETQYF
TRBV2	few	TRBJ2-5	NA	CASSREGEETQYF
TRBV4-3	NA	TRBJ1-2	TRBD1	CASSQSYGTGAYGYTF
TRBV28	few	TRBJ2-1	NA	CASSSDRPKNEQFF
TRBV7-9	NA	TRBJ2-7	TRBD1	CASSLTPYGTGHAYEQYF
TRBV5-4	NA	TRBJ1-5	NA	CASSHGGGNQPQHF
TRBV20-1	NA	TRBJ2-1	NA	CSARDIYEQFF